These 15 T cell receptor beta chains originate from one sample sequenced in a study of cytomegalovirus exposure and HLA in healthy donors. Some clones are missing from TCRdb's copy, which holds only in-frame ones; the method was immunoSEQ multiplex PCR. The table records 100,000 to 150,000 clones, less than 90% of them present only once. Sequenced input: PBMCs. The source is a man younger than 35 in good health and CMV-seropositive.

The chain recombines TRBV5-1 with TRBJ2-5, with D unresolved. The J call may be wrong; the DNA end is better matched by TRBJ2-7. Germline values: CDR1 SGHRS, CDR2 YFSETQ. The CDR3 covers 14 residues. DNA of the CDR3: TGCGCCAGCAGGGGCACTCCTCTCTCCTACGAGCAGTACTTC. It yields the protein CASRGTPLSYEQYF.

V and J are TRBV4-2 and TRBJ2-3, with D possibly matching TRBD1 (5 bases). CDR1 is LGHNA and CDR2 is YNFKEQ in the germline V gene. The CDR3 spans 19 residues. Trimming took off 0 bases at V and 4 bases at J, with 23 bases between the two ends. CDR3 nucleotide sequence: TGTGCCAGCAGCCAAGAGGCAAATGGTGGGGTCCAGGGTGCAGATACGCAGTATTTT. Translated: CASSQEANGGVQGADTQYF.

V and J are TRBV7-9 and TRBJ2-7, with no clear D. V was shortened by 6 bases and J by 4 bases, with 13 bases between the two germline ends. From germline, CDR1 is SEHNR and CDR2 FQNEAQ (reference sequence). CDR3 length: 13 residues. The CDR3 is CASSPPPAYEQYF. CDR3 DNA: TGTGCCAGCAGTCCCCCTCCCGCGTACGAGCAGTACTTC.

The chain has TRBV6-6 and TRBJ2-7; 9 bases are a match to TRBD2. Looked up from germline, CDR1 is MNHNY and CDR2 is SVGAGI (reference sequence). There are 15 residues in the CDR3. V shed 4 bases and J 2 bases; nucleotides not matched to a gene: 6. The CDR3 DNA is TGTGCCAGCAGTTCTAGCGGGGTGGGCGCCTACGAGCAGTACTTC. Translated, it gives CASSSSGVGAYEQYF.

This CDR3 is CASSLQAGVETQYF. The CDR3 DNA reads as TGTGCCAGCTCACTTCAAGCGGGGGTAGAGACCCAGTACTTC. V and J are TRBV18 and TRBJ2-5; 8 positions agree with TRBD2. Germline-derived CDR1 and CDR2 are KGHSH and LQKENI. V trimming: 4 bases; J trimming: 4 bases; junction bases outside the gene matches: 5. CDR3 length equals 14 residues.

This clone occurred once. The chain couples TRBV7-8 to TRBJ1-6; D gene unclear. Per the germline V gene, CDR1 is SGHVS and CDR2 is FQNEAQ. V shed 2 bases and J shed 3 bases, with 5 bases lying between them. CDR3 length equals 14 residues. CDR3 nucleotides: TGTGCCAGCAGCTTAACGGGCTATAATTCACCCCTCCACTTT. This sequence encodes CASSLTGYNSPLHF.

The chain employs TRBV4-2 and TRBJ1-2; no clear D gene. This CDR3 spans 13 amino acids. Between the trimmed V and J ends, which lost 0 bases and 8 bases, there was a span of 10 bases. Per the germline V gene, CDR1 is LGHNA and CDR2 is YNFKEQ. Here the CDR3 DNA reads TGTGCCAGCAGCCAAGATCAGGTTAGAGGCTACACCTTC. Encoded protein: CASSQDQVRGYTF.

The chain uses TRBV15 and TRBJ2-5; D call uncertain. The CDR3 has 14 residues. CDR1 LNHNV and CDR2 YYDKDF come from the germline V gene (reference sequence). With 1 base removed from V and 5 bases from J, the gap between germline ends came to 11 bases. In DNA form, the CDR3 reads TGTGCCACCAGCAGAGTTCCCAACCGGGAGACCCAGTACTTC. Protein product: CATSRVPNRETQYF.

The gene calls are TRBV7-2 and TRBJ1-5, with D perhaps matching TRBD1 (5 bases). CDR3 length equals 15 residues. Trimming stripped 5 bases from V and 3 bases from J, with 14 bases between. In germline, CDR1 is SGHTA, CDR2 FQGNSA. CDR3 in amino acids: CASSPTRQNNQPQHF. CDR3 sequence (DNA): TGTGCCAGCAGCCCAACCCGACAGAACAATCAGCCCCAGCATTTT.

As concerns this clone: One end of the junction is discordant with germline, which a read error may explain. The gene calls are TRBV7-7 and TRBJ1-5, with TRBD1 matching 9 bases. Germline lookup yields CDR1 SSHAT and CDR2 FNYEAQ (reference sequence). The CDR3 length is 17 residues. The CDR3 region is CASSLATGTGHNQPQHF. The CDR3 bases are TGTGCTAGCAGCTTAGCCACGGGGACAGGGCACAATCAGCCCCAGCATTTT.

The gene calls are TRBV7-9 and TRBJ2-7, with 7 bases that match TRBD2. CDR3 length: 14 amino acids. Germline V gene sequence: CDR1 SEHNR, CDR2 FQNEAQ (reference sequence). Losses at the gene ends were 3 bases for V and 3 bases for J; bases not matched to a gene: 5. The CDR3 sequence: CASSLGGRGYEQYF. CDR3 nucleotides: TGTGCCAGCAGCTTGGGAGGGAGAGGCTACGAGCAGTACTTC.

The chain employs TRBV7-9 and TRBJ2-1, with 10 bases aligning to TRBD2. The CDR3 runs 14 residues. Germline assignment: CDR1 SEHNR and CDR2 FQNEAQ (reference sequence). V was pared by 3 bases and J by 7 bases, with 3 bases of the junction left unmatched. CDR3 DNA sequence: TGTGCCAGCAGCTTGCTAGCGGGGGCTAATGAGCAGTTCTTC. This encodes CASSLLAGANEQFF. The full variable domain, in which reference TRBV7-9 and TRBJ2-1 provide the parts outside the CDR3, is DTGVSQNPRHKITKRGQNVTFRCDPISEHNRLYWYRQTLGQGPEFLTYFQNEAQLEKSRLLSDRFSAERPKGSFSTLEIQRTEQGDSAMYLCASSLLAGANEQFFGPGTRLTVL.

The chain combines TRBV15 with TRBJ1-1, with D possibly matching TRBD1 (6 bases). Germline loops: CDR1 LNHNV, CDR2 YYDKDF (reference sequence). The ends were cut back, 2 bases at V and 5 bases at J, with 9 bases in the middle. The CDR3 contains 13 residues. The CDR3 nucleotides read TGTGCCACCAGCAGAAACAGGGTTACTGAAGCTTTCTTT. This codes for CATSRNRVTEAFF.

V usage is TRBV5-4 and J usage is TRBJ2-1, with 10 nucleotides matching TRBD1. Trimming cost V 2 bases and J 7 bases; bases outside gene matches: 21. This CDR3 region has 20 residues. CDR1 and CDR2 from the germline V gene are SGHNT and YYREEE (reference sequence). This CDR3 reads CASSFKLGFSLGTGVNEQFF. CDR3 coding DNA: TGTGCCAGCAGCTTCAAATTGGGATTCTCCCTCGGGACAGGGGTGAATGAGCAGTTCTTC.

This chain links TRBV19 with TRBJ1-5; D perhaps matches TRBD1 (5 bases). Trimming took 0 bases from V and 0 from J, leaving 12 bases between them. Germline CDR1 LNHDA, CDR2 SQIVND (reference sequence). CDR3 size: 17 residues. The CDR3 region is CASSIDRVDYSNQPQHF. CDR3 bases: TGTGCCAGTAGTATAGACAGGGTTGATTATAGCAATCAGCCCCAGCATTTT. The complete variable domain, with remaining parts taken from reference TRBV19 and TRBJ1-5, reads DGGITQSPKYLFRKEGQNVTLSCEQNLNHDAMYWYRQDPGQGLRLIYYSQIVNDFQKGDIAEGYSVSREKKESFPLTVTSAQKNPTAFYLCASSIDRVDYSNQPQHFGDGTRLSIL.